The 18 T cell receptor beta chains given below trace back to one sample, sequenced in a study of blood T cell repertoires in COVID-19. Here immunoSEQ multiplex PCR was the method, and the copy in TCRdb shows in-frame clones only, minus some. The data contain around 60,000 clones, around 92% of them singletons. Sequencing used peripheral blood. These receptors all come from a man aged 45-65 years with active COVID-19.

V is TRBV9 and J is TRBJ2-2, with D maybe TRBD2 (5 bases). Germline values: CDR1 SGDLS, CDR2 YYNGEE. The V gene lost 0 bases and the J gene lost 2 bases, with 8 bases spanning the gap. The CDR3 consists of 15 residues. The CDR3 bases are TGTGCCAGCAGCGTAGGAGGGTTTAACACCGGGGAGCTGTTTTTT. It codes for CASSVGGFNTGELFF.

The CDR3 here is CASSSDSRETQYF. The CDR3 region has the DNA TGCGCCAGCAGCTCCGACAGTCGGGAGACCCAGTACTTC. V is TRBV5-1 and J is TRBJ2-5; perhaps TRBD1 as D (5 bases). Looked up from germline, CDR1 is SGHRS and CDR2 is YFSETQ. CDR3 length equals 13 residues. Between the trimmed V and J ends, which lost 3 bases and 5 bases, there was a span of 11 bases. The full variable domain, rest sourced from reference TRBV5-1 and TRBJ2-5, is KAGVTQTPRYLIKTRGQQVTLSCSPISGHRSVSWYQQTPGQGLQFLFEYFSETQRNKGNFPGRFSGRQFSNSRSEMNVSTLELGDSALYLCASSSDSRETQYFGPGTRLLVL.

This chain joins TRBV2 and TRBJ1-1; D ambiguous. The CDR3 length is 13 residues. V was clipped by 3 bases and J by 3 bases, with 8 bases between them. Germline V gene data show CDR1 as SNHLY and CDR2 as FYNNEI. The CDR3 DNA is TGTGCCAGCAGTGACACTGAATACACTGAAGCTTTCTTT. Translating gives CASSDTEYTEAFF.

This CDR3 is CVRSLTGLALAKNIQYF. DNA of the CDR3: TGTGTCAGAAGCCTAACTGGACTAGCGCTAGCCAAAAACATTCAGTACTTC. The chain couples TRBV7-5 to TRBJ2-4; the table's D call TRBD2 went unverified against the DNA. TRBV7-5 is noted as a pseudogene. The CDR3 extends over 17 amino acids.

The chain has TRBV11-2 and TRBJ2-7; the match to TRBD2 covers 11 bases. Germline assignment: CDR1 SGHAT and CDR2 FQNNGV. Trimming removed 0 bases from V and 3 bases from J; junction bases left unmatched: 16. The length of the CDR3 is 20 residues. The chain's CDR3 is CASSLDPGQGWLAGGYEQYF. CDR3 nucleotide sequence: TGTGCCAGCAGCTTAGATCCAGGACAGGGGTGGCTAGCGGGAGGCTACGAGCAGTACTTC.

J is TRBJ1-2 and V is TRBV5-4; 10 bases are shared with TRBD1. CDR3 length equals 13 residues. Germline lookup yields CDR1 SGHNT and CDR2 YYREEE (reference sequence). Trimming cost V 6 bases and J 3 bases; bases outside gene matches: 2. The CDR3 reads CASKTGGYYGYTF. The DNA of the CDR3 is TGTGCCAGCAAGACAGGGGGCTACTATGGCTACACCTTC. Using reference TRBV5-4 and TRBJ1-2 for the parts outside the CDR3, the full variable domain is ETGVTQSPTHLIKTRGQQVTLRCSSQSGHNTVSWYQQALGQGPQFIFQYYREEENGRGNFPPRFSGLQFPNYSSELNVNALELDDSALYLCASKTGGYYGYTFGSGTRLTVV.

The V gene is TRBV28, the J gene TRBJ1-1; D is perhaps TRBD1 (5 bases). Germline V gene data show CDR1 as MDHEN and CDR2 as SYDVKM. The CDR3 is made up of 15 amino acids. V lost 6 bases and J lost 1, with 15 bases in between. CDR3 region: CASSPLRQGNTEAFF. The CDR3 nucleotides read TGTGCCAGCAGCCCCCTACGTCAGGGGAACACTGAAGCTTTCTTT.

The V and J genes are TRBV27 and TRBJ2-5; TRBD1 is a possible D gene (5 bases). Trimming shortened V by 3 bases and J by 7 bases, and 15 bases separated the two germline ends. The CDR3 spans 14 residues. Germline CDR1 is MNHEY and CDR2 is SMNVEV (reference sequence). The CDR3 nucleotides are TGTGCCAGCAGTTTGAGTGGGGCCTTGCGGACCCAGTACTTC. Protein sequence: CASSLSGALRTQYF.

The chain has TRBV6-1 and TRBJ2-3, with 9 bases matching TRBD2. Germline V CDR1 and CDR2: MNHNS, SASEGT. V lost 4 bases to trimming and J lost 2 bases; unmatched junction nucleotides: 7. CDR3 length: 16 residues. The CDR3 DNA is TGTGCCAGCAGTGTCTCAAGCGGGGGGAACACAGATACGCAGTATTTT. This codes for CASSVSSGGNTDTQYF.

The chain carries TRBV15 and TRBJ2-7; 7 nucleotides agree with TRBD1. The CDR3 consists of 19 residues. Trimming removed 3 bases from V and 1 base from J; junction bases left unmatched: 18. Germline CDR1 is LNHNV and CDR2 is YYDKDF (reference sequence). This CDR3 reads CATSSRGRGRRVTSYEQYF. The CDR3 DNA follows: TGTGCCACCAGCAGCCGAGGCAGGGGGAGAAGGGTCACTTCCTACGAGCAGTACTTC. The full variable domain, with the rest looked up from reference TRBV15 and TRBJ2-7, is DAMVIQNPRYQVTQFGKPVTLSCSQTLNHNVMYWYQQKSSQAPKLLFHYYDKDFNNEADTPDNFQSRRPNTSFCFLDIRSPGLGDTAMYLCATSSRGRGRRVTSYEQYFGPGTRLTVT.

The chain is built from TRBV4-1 and TRBJ2-7; tentative D call: TRBD1 (5 bases). In germline, CDR1 is MGHRA, CDR2 YSYEKL. This CDR3 spans 15 amino acids. The V and J ends lost 2 bases and 3 bases respectively, with 14 bases between them. The CDR3 is CASSQPTAAIYEQYF. The CDR3, as DNA: TGCGCCAGCAGCCAACCGACAGCCGCCATCTACGAGCAGTACTTC.

The chain links TRBV6-5 to TRBJ2-7; the D is unclear. The CDR3 covers 13 residues. Germline CDR1 MNHEY, CDR2 SVGAGI. V was trimmed by 4 bases and J by 6 bases, leaving 13 bases between them. In DNA, the CDR3 is TGTGCCAGCAGTTCGACGGTAGCTACCGAGCAGTACTTC. Translated: CASSSTVATEQYF.

The chain recombines TRBV28 with TRBJ1-1, with D perhaps TRBD1 (6 bases). V gave up 4 bases and J gave up 2 bases, with 8 bases separating them. The CDR3 totals 13 residues. CDR1 MDHEN and CDR2 SYDVKM come from the germline V gene. CDR3 DNA sequence: TGTGCCAGCAGTTACAGGGCCAACACTGAAGCTTTCTTT. The encoded protein is CASSYRANTEAFF.

This chain links TRBV5-6 with TRBJ2-7, with a weak D call TRBD2 (6 bases). The V end lost 3 bases, the J end lost 6 bases, and 13 bases lay between the germline ends. Germline CDR1 reads SGHDT; CDR2 reads YYEEEE. The CDR3 runs 13 residues. The CDR3 bases are TGTGCCAGCAGCTGGGGGACTGGTAGCGAGCAGTACTTC. This codes for CASSWGTGSEQYF.

The genes are TRBV24-1 and TRBJ1-5, with D perhaps matching TRBD1 (6 bases). Trimming removed 12 bases at V and 2 bases at J, with 25 bases between. The CDR3 loop spans 17 amino acids. The germline V gene has CDR1 KGHDR and CDR2 SFDVKD. CDR3 in amino acids: CAQGPERTLARNQPQHF. CDR3 sequence (DNA): TGTGCCCAGGGGCCAGAACGAACTCTAGCTCGCAATCAGCCCCAGCATTTT.

This clone has a single count. V and J are TRBV7-2 and TRBJ2-5; 7 bases are a match to TRBD2. This CDR3 region has 14 residues. Trimming removed 4 bases from V and 5 bases from J; junction bases left unmatched: 7. Germline V CDR1 and CDR2: SGHTA, FQGNSA. CDR3 nucleotides: TGTGCCAGCAGCTCAGGACTAGTCGTGGAGACCCAGTACTTC. Residues: CASSSGLVVETQYF.

The chain employs TRBV9 and TRBJ1-4; 9 bases agree with TRBD1. CDR3 length: 16 amino acids. The junction had 7 bases not matched to a gene; V was cut back by 2 bases and J by 5 bases. Germline V gene lookup returns CDR1 SGDLS and CDR2 YYNGEE. As DNA, the CDR3 is TGTGCCAGCAGCGTTCCCCCGGGGACAGGGAATGAAAAACTGTTTTTT. Its translation is CASSVPPGTGNEKLFF.

CDR3 nucleotides: TGTGCCAGTAGGACTACCCTTAATGGCTACACCTTC. Protein sequence: CASRTTLNGYTF. The chain employs TRBV19 and TRBJ1-2, with D uncertain. V dropped 6 bases and J dropped 6 bases, with 11 bases sitting between them. Germline CDR1 and CDR2: LNHDA and SQIVND (reference sequence). This CDR3 region has 12 residues. Looking up the rest from reference TRBV19 and TRBJ1-2 gives the full variable domain: DGGITQSPKYLFRKEGQNVTLSCEQNLNHDAMYWYRQDPGQGLRLIYYSQIVNDFQKGDIAEGYSVSREKKESFPLTVTSAQKNPTAFYLCASRTTLNGYTFGSGTRLTVV.